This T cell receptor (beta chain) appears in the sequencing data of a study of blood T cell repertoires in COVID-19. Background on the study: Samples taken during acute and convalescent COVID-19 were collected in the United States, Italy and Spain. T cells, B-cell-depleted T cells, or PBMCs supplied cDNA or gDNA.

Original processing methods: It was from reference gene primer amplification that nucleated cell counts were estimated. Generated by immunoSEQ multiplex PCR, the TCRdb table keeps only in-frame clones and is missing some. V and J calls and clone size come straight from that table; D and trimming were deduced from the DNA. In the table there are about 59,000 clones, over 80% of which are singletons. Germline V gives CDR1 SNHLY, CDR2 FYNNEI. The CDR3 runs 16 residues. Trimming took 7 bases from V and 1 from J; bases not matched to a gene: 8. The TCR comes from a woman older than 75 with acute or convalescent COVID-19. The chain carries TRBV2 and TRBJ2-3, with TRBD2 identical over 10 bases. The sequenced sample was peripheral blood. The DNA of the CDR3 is TGTGCCAGCAACCTAGCGGGAGCCCCGGGCACAGATACGCAGTATTTT. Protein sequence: CASNLAGAPGTDTQYF.